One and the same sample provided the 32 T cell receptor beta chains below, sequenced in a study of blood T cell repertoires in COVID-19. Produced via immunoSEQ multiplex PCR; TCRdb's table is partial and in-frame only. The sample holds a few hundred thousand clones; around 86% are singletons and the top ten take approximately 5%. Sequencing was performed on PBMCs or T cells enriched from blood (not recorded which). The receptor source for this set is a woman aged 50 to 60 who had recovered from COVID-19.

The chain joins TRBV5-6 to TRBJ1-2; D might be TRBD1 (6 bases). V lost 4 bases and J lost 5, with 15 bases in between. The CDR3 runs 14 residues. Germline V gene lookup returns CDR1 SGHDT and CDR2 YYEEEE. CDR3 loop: CASSRLGGQYGYTF. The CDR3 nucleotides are TGTGCCAGCAGCCGGTTGGGGGGGCAATATGGCTACACCTTC. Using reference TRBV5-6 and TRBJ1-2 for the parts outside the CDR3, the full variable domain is DAGVTQSPTHLIKTRGQQVTLRCSPKSGHDTVSWYQQALGQGPQFIFQYYEEEERQRGNFPDRFSGHQFPNYSSELNVNALLLGDSALYLCASSRLGGQYGYTFGSGTRLTVV.

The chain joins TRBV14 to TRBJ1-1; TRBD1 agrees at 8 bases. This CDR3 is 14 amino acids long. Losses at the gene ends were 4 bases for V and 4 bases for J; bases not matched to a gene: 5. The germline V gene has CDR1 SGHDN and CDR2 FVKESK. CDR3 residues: CASSRGQGFTEAFF. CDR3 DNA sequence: TGTGCCAGCAGCCGAGGACAGGGATTCACTGAAGCTTTCTTT.

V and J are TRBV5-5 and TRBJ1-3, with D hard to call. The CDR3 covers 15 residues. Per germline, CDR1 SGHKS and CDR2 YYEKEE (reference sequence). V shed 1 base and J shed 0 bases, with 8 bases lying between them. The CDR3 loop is CASSLTVYSGNTIYF. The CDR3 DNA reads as TGTGCCAGCAGCTTGACAGTCTACTCTGGAAACACCATATATTTT.

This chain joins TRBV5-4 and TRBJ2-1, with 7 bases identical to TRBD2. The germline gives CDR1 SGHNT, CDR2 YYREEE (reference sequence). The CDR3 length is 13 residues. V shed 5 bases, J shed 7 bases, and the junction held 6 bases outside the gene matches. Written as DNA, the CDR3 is TGTGCCAGCAGACGCGGGAGCGAGAATGAGCAGTTCTTC. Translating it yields CASRRGSENEQFF.

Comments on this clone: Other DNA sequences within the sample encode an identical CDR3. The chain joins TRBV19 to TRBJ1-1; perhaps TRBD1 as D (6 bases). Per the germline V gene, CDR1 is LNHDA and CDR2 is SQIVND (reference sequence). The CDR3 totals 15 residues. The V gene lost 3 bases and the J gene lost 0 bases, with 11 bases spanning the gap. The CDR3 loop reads CASSILGGLNTEAFF. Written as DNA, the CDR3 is TGTGCCAGTAGTATTCTAGGGGGATTGAACACTGAAGCTTTCTTT.

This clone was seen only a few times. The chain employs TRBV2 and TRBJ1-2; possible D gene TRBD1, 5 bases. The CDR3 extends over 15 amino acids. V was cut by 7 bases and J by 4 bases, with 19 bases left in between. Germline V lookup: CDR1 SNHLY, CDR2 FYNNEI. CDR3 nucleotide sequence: TGTGCCAGCAACATAAACAGCGGGGCTAGCTATGGCTACACCTTC. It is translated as CASNINSGASYGYTF.

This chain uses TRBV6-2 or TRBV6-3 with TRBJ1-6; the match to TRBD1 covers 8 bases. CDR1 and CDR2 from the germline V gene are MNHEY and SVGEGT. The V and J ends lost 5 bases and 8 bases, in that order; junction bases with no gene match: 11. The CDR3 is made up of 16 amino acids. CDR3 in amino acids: CASSTFSDRVDSPLHF. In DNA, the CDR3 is TGTGCCAGCAGTACTTTCTCGGACAGGGTGGATTCACCCCTCCACTTT.

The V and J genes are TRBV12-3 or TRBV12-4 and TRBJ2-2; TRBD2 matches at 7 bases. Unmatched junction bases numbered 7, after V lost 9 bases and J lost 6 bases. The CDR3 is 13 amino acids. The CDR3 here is CASSPGGAGELFF. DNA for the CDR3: TGTGCCAGTTCACCGGGAGGCGCCGGGGAGCTGTTTTTT.

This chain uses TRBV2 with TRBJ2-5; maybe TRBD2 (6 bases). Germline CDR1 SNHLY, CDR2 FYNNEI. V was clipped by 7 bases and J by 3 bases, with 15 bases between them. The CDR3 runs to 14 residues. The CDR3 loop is CASNGGILEETQYF. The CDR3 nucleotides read TGTGCCAGCAACGGCGGGATATTGGAAGAGACCCAGTACTTC.

Here the CDR3 DNA reads TGTGCCAGCAGCCCGACGCAGGTTGGCGGGGAGCTGTTTTTT. Amino acid sequence: CASSPTQVGGELFF. The chain combines TRBV7-2 with TRBJ2-2; no firm D call. The CDR3 consists of 14 residues. Looked up from germline, CDR1 is SGHTA and CDR2 is FQGNSA. V was pared by 5 bases and J by 7 bases, with 14 bases between.

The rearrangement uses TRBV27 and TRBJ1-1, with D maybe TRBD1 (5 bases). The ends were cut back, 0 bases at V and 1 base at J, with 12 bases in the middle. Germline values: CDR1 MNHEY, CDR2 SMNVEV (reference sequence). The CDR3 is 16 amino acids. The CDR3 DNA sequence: TGTGCCAGCAGTTTATCCAGGGTTATAGGGAACACTGAAGCTTTCTTT. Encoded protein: CASSLSRVIGNTEAFF.

The CDR3 reads CASSLGDNQETQYF. DNA of the CDR3: TGTGCCAGCAGCTTAGGGGACAACCAAGAGACCCAGTACTTC. The J gene is TRBJ2-5, the V gene TRBV5-5; D possibly corresponds to TRBD1 (6 bases). The CDR3 spans 14 residues. From germline, CDR1 is SGHKS and CDR2 YYEKEE (reference sequence). Trimming shortened V by 2 bases and J by 0 bases, and 8 bases separated the two germline ends. The whole variable domain, filled in from reference TRBV5-5 and TRBJ2-5, reads DAGVTQSPTHLIKTRGQQVTLRCSPISGHKSVSWYQQVLGQGPQFIFQYYEKEERGRGNFPDRFSARQFPNYSSELNVNALLLGDSALYLCASSLGDNQETQYFGPGTRLLVL.

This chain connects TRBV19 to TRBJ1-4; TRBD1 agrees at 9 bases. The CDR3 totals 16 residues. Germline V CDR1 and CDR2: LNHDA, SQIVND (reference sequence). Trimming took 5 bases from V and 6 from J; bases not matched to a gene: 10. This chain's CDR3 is CASSVHRGQRDEKLFF. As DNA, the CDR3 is TGTGCCAGTAGTGTCCACAGGGGGCAGAGGGATGAAAAACTGTTTTTT.

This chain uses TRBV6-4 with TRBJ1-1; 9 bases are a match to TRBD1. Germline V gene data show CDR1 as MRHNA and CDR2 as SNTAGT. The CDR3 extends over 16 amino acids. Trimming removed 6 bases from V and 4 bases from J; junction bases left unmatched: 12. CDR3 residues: CASRETGGFDSTEAFF. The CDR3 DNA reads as TGTGCCAGCAGGGAAACAGGGGGCTTTGATAGCACTGAAGCTTTCTTT.

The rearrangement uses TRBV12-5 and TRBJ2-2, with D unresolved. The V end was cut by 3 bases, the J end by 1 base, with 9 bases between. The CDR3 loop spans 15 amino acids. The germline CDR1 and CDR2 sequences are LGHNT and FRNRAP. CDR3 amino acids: CASGLPGQNTGELFF. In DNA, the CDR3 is TGTGCTAGTGGTTTACCTGGGCAGAACACCGGGGAGCTGTTTTTT. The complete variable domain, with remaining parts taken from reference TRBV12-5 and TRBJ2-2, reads DARVTQTPRHKVTEMGQEVTMRCQPILGHNTVFWYRQTMMQGLELLAYFRNRAPLDDSGMPKDRFSAEMPDATLATLKIQPSEPRDSAVYFCASGLPGQNTGELFFGEGSRLTVL.

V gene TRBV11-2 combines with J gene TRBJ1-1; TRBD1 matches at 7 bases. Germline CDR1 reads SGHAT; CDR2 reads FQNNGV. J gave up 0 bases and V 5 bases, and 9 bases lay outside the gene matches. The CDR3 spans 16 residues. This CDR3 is CASSRGQLYMNTEAFF. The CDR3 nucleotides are TGTGCCAGCAGCCGGGGACAGCTGTACATGAACACTGAAGCTTTCTTT.

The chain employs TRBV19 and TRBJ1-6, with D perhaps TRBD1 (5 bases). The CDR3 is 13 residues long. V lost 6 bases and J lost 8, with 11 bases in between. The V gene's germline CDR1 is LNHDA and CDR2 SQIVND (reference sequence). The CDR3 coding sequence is TGTGCCAGTAGCAAGGACAAAGATTCACCCCTCCACTTT. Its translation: CASSKDKDSPLHF.

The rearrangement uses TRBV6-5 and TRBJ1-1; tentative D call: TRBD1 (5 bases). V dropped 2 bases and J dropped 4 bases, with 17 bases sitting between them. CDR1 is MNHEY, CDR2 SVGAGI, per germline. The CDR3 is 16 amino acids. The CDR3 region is CASSYQGRRAVTEAFF. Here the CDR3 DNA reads TGTGCCAGCAGTTACCAGGGTAGGAGGGCTGTCACTGAAGCTTTCTTT.

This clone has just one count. CDR3 nucleotide sequence: TGCGCCAGCGCAGGGGGCGGGAGGGGGTCCTACAATGAGCAGTTCTTC. Protein: CASAGGGRGSYNEQFF. The chain employs TRBV5-1 and TRBJ2-1; a possible D gene is TRBD2 (9 bases). Germline V gives CDR1 SGHRS, CDR2 YFSETQ. V was clipped by 7 bases and J by 1 base, with 18 bases between them. This CDR3 region has 16 residues. Full variable domain (rest looked up from reference TRBV5-1 and TRBJ2-1): KAGVTQTPRYLIKTRGQQVTLSCSPISGHRSVSWYQQTPGQGLQFLFEYFSETQRNKGNFPGRFSGRQFSNSRSEMNVSTLELGDSALYLCASAGGGRGSYNEQFFGPGTRLTVL.

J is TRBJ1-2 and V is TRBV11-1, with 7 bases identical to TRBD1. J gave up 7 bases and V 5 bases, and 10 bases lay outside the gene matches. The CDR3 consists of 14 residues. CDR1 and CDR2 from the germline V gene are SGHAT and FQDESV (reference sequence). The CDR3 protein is CASSRGQVNGGYTF. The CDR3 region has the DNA TGTGCCAGCAGCCGAGGACAGGTTAATGGTGGCTACACCTTC.

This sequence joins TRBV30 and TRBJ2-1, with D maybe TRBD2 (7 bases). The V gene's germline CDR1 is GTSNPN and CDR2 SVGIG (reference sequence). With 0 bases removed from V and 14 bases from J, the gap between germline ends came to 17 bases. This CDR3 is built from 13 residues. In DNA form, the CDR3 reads TGTGCCTGGAGTGTACGGGGAGGGGGAGAGGAGTTCTTC. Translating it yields CAWSVRGGGEEFF.

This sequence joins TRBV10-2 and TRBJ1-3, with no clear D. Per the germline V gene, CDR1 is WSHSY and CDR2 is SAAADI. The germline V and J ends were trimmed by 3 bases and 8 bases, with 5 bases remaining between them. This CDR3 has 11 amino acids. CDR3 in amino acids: CASSEGDTIYF. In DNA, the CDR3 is TGCGCCAGCAGTGAAGGAGACACCATATATTTT.

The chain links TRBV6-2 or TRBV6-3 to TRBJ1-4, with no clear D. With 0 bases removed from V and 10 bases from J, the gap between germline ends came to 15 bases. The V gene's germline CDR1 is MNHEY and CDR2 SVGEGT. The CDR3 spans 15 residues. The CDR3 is CASSYSSIGAGKLFF. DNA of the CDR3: TGTGCCAGCAGTTACTCGTCTATCGGAGCGGGAAAACTGTTTTTT.

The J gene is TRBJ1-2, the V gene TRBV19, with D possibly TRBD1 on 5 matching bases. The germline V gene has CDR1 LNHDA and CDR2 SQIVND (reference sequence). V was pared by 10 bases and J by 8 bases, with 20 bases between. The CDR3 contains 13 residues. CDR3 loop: CANSAERTPGYTF. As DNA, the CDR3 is TGTGCCAACTCCGCTGAACGGACACCCGGCTACACCTTC.

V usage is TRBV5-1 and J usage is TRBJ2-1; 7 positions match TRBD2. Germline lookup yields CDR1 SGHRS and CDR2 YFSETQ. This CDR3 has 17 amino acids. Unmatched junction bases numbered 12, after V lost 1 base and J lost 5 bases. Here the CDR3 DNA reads TGCGCCAGCAGCTTGATAGGGAGCGGGATTAGCCACAATGAGCAGTTCTTC. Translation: CASSLIGSGISHNEQFF.

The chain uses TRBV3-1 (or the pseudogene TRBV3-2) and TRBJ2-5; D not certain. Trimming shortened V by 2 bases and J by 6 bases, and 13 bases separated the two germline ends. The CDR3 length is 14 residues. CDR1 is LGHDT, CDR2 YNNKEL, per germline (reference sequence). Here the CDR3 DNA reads TGTGCCAGCAGCCAACGTGGCGGAATGAAGACCCAGTACTTC. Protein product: CASSQRGGMKTQYF.

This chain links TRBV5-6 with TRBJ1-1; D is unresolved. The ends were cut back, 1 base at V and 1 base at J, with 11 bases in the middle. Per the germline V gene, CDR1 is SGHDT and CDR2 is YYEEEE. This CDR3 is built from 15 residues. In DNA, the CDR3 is TGTGCCAGCAGCTTGACCGGACTGGGGAACACTGAAGCTTTCTTT. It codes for CASSLTGLGNTEAFF.

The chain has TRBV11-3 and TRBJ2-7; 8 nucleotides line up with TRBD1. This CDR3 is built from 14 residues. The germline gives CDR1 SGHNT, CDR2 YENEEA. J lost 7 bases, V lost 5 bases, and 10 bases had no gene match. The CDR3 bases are TGTGCCAGCAGCCCCGTGACAGGGGCACAGGAGCAGTACTTC. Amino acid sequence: CASSPVTGAQEQYF.

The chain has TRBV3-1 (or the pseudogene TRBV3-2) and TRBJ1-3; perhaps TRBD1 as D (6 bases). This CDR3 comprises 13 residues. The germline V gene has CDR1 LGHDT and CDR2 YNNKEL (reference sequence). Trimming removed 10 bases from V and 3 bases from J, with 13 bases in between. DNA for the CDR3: TGTGCCACGAGACAGGCTAATGGAAACACCATATATTTT. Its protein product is CATRQANGNTIYF.

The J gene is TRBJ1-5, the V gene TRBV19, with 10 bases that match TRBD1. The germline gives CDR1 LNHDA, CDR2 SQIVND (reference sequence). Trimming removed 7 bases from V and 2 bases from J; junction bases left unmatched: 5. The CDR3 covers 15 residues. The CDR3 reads CASTFGTGGNQPQHF. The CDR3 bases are TGTGCCAGTACCTTCGGGACAGGGGGCAATCAGCCCCAGCATTTT.

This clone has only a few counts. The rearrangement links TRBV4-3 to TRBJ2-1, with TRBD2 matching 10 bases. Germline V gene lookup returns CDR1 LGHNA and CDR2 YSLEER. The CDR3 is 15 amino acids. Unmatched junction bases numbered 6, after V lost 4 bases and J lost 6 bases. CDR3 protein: CASSPGLAAGNEQFF. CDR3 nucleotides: TGCGCCAGCAGCCCCGGACTAGCGGCTGGCAATGAGCAGTTCTTC.

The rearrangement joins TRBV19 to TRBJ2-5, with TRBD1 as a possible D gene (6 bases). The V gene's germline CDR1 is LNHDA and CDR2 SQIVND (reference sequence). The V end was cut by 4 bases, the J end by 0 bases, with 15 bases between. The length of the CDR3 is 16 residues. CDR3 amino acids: CASSNWDMPYQETQYF. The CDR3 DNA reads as TGTGCCAGTAGTAACTGGGACATGCCATACCAAGAGACCCAGTACTTC.